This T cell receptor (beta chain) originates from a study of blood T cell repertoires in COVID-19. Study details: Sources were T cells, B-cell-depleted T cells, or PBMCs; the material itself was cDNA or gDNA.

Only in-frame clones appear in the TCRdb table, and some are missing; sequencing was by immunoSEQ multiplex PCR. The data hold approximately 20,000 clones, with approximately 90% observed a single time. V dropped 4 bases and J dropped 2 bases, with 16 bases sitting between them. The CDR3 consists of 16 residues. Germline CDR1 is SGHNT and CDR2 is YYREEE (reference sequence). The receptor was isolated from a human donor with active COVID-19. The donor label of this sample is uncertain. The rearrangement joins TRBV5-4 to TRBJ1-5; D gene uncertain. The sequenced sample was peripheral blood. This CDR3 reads CASSADGLTGNQPQHF. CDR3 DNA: TGTGCCAGCAGCGCGGACGGACTAACCGGCAATCAGCCCCAGCATTTT.